This TCR beta chain was documented in a study of untreated major depressive disorder. Study results and caveats: Depressed patients' CD4+ T cells carried increased TRBV05-01 (Vbeta 5.1) usage versus control CD4+ T cells.

Trimming took 5 bases from V and 11 from J, leaving 15 bases between them. CDR3 length: 12 residues. Germline assignment: CDR1 MDHEN and CDR2 SYDVKM. With respect to this clone: The antigen remains undetermined.

Clones were read by immunoSEQ multiplex PCR, and TCRdb kept only the in-frame ones, dropping some. Here the sample spans more than 25,000 clones, roughly nine tenths being singletons. Around 30 ml of peripheral blood was collected per donor. Thawed PBMCs underwent magnetic negative selection for CD4+ T cells. This receptor was obtained from a woman aged 25 to 39 with major depressive disorder. The sample taken for sequencing was CD4+ T cells from PBMCs. The chain employs TRBV28 and TRBJ1-1, with D unresolved. CDR3 protein: CASSPPYEGAFF. The CDR3 coding sequence is TGTGCCAGCAGTCCCCCATACGAAGGGGCTTTCTTT.